These 11 T cell receptor beta chains were all obtained from the same sample, sequenced in a study of T cell repertoires in cytomegalovirus infection. These receptors have no known antigen. TCRdb itself ran the reads through MiXCR, one entry per CDR3 protein. The table includes approximately 910,000 distinct CDR3 sequences, about a third detected once. Sequencing used cultured CD8+ T cells from PBMCs, obtained from culture after CMV antigen stimulation. Source of these receptors: a human donor in good health (CMV status not recorded). Some clones in this sample may be carry-over from other donors' samples.

The J gene is TRBJ1-1, the V gene TRBV19, with a weak D call TRBD1 (6 bases). CDR1 and CDR2 (germline): LNHDA, SQIVND (reference sequence). This CDR3 is 13 amino acids long. V was shortened by 3 bases and J by 7 bases, with 12 bases between the two germline ends. The CDR3 sequence is CASSMEGQFEAFF. The CDR3, as DNA: TGTGCCAGTAGTATGGAAGGACAGTTTGAAGCTTTCTTT.

The chain combines TRBV10-2 with TRBJ2-1; D is tentatively TRBD1 or TRBD2 (5 bases each). CDR1 WSHSY and CDR2 SAAADI come from the germline V gene. The germline V and J ends were trimmed by 7 bases and 12 bases, with 28 bases remaining between them. The CDR3 consists of 16 residues. The CDR3 DNA is TGCGCCAGCAACCTCGAGCAGGTGGGACCTCCGGTGGCGCAGTTCTTC. Residues: CASNLEQVGPPVAQFF.

For the CDR3, the DNA is TGTGCCAGTAGTCCTCGAGCCTTTCGGTTGGACACTGAAGCTTTCTTT. This sequence encodes CASSPRAFRLDTEAFF. The J gene is TRBJ1-1, the V gene TRBV19; the D is unclear. Deletions cut 5 bases from V and 3 bases from J, with 19 bases between. Germline-derived CDR1 and CDR2 are LNHDA and SQIVND (reference sequence). The CDR3 has 16 amino acids.

This chain joins TRBV4-2 and TRBJ2-3; no firm D call. V was clipped by 4 bases and J by 2 bases, with 10 bases between them. CDR1 and CDR2 from the germline V gene are LGHNA and YNFKEQ. The CDR3 is made up of 14 amino acids. CDR3 region: CASSRNLITDTQYF. The DNA for the CDR3 is TGTGCCAGCAGCCGAAACCTAATCACAGATACGCAGTATTTT.

The rearrangement links TRBV5-6 to TRBJ2-5, with TRBD2 matching over 9 bases. The CDR3 length is 14 residues. The germline V gene encodes CDR1 SGHDT and CDR2 YYEEEE. Germline trimming cut 1 base from V and 5 bases from J; bases unmatched to any gene: 3. CDR3 amino acids: CASSLPSGAETQYF. CDR3 nucleotides: TGTGCCAGCAGCTTGCCTAGCGGGGCCGAGACCCAGTACTTC.

The chain uses TRBV11-3 and TRBJ2-5, with no clear D. Trimming cost V 5 bases and J 1 base, with 20 bases left between them. The CDR3 spans 17 residues. CDR1 SGHNT and CDR2 YENEEA come from the germline V gene. The CDR3 loop is CASSLNFGPKAQETQYF. Here the CDR3 DNA reads TGTGCCAGCAGCCTGAATTTCGGACCTAAGGCCCAAGAGACCCAGTACTTC.

V usage is TRBV4-1 and J usage is TRBJ2-1; a weak D match, TRBD1 (5 bases). The CDR3 has 15 residues. The germline gives CDR1 MGHRA, CDR2 YSYEKL. Trimming pared 1 base from V and 8 bases from J, leaving 15 bases between. CDR3 sequence reads: CASSQGLGAVDEQFF. The CDR3 DNA follows: TGCGCCAGCAGCCAAGGTCTAGGGGCGGTCGATGAGCAGTTCTTC.

The V gene is TRBV4-3, the J gene TRBJ2-1; possibly TRBD2 for D (6 bases). Germline CDR1 is LGHNA and CDR2 is YSLEER. This CDR3 has 13 residues. The V end was cut by 8 bases, the J end by 2 bases, with 10 bases between. In DNA form, the CDR3 reads TGCGCCAGCTCTAGCGAGGCCTACAATGAGCAGTTCTTC. Its protein product is CASSSEAYNEQFF.

This clonotype was detected a few times. V and J are TRBV4-2 and TRBJ1-2; maybe TRBD1 (5 bases). The CDR3 length is 16 residues. Germline CDR1 and CDR2: LGHNA and YNFKEQ. V was clipped by 4 bases and J by 0 bases, with 15 bases between them. In DNA form, the CDR3 reads TGTGCCAGCAGCCCGTCAACCGGGACTTCTAACTATGGCTACACCTTC. Its translation is CASSPSTGTSNYGYTF.

The chain employs TRBV7-6 and TRBJ2-1; D not resolved. The germline CDR1 and CDR2 sequences are SGHVS and FNYEAQ. This CDR3 has 13 residues. The V end was cut by 3 bases, the J end by 5 bases, with 8 bases between. The CDR3 sequence: CASSFEDHNEQFF. CDR3 nucleotide sequence: TGTGCCAGCAGCTTTGAGGACCACAATGAGCAGTTCTTC.

The chain is built from TRBV4-3 and TRBJ2-4, with a tentative D call TRBD2 (5 bases). V was pared by 4 bases and J by 3 bases, with 19 bases between. Germline V gene data show CDR1 as LGHNA and CDR2 as YSLEER. This CDR3 comprises 17 residues. The CDR3 nucleotides are TGCGCCAGCAGCCTTATTAGCGAATTGGGTGGCAAAAACATTCAGTACTTC. Translated: CASSLISELGGKNIQYF.